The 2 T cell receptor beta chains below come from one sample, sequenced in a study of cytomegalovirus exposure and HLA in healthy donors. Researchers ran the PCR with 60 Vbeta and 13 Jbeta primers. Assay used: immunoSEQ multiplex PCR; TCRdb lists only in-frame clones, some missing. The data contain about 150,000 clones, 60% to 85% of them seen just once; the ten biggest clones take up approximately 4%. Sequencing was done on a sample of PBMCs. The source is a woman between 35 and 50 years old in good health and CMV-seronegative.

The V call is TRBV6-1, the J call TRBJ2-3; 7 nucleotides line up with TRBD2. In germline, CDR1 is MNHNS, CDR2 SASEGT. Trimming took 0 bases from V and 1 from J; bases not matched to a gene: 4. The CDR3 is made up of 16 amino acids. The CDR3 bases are TGTGCCAGCAGTGAAGCATCTGGGGGGGGCACAGATACGCAGTATTTT. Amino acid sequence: CASSEASGGGTDTQYF.

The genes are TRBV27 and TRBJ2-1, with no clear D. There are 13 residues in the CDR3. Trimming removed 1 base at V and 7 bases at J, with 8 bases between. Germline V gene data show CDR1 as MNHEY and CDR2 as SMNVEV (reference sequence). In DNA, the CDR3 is TGTGCCAGCAGTTTATTATACGGGAATGAGCAGTTCTTC. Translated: CASSLLYGNEQFF.